This paragraph covers one TCR beta chain sequence. This receptor's antigen is unknown. No base quality information exists; no much larger clone differs at one position. Based on the germline V gene, the CDR1 and CDR2 sequences are SGDLS and YYNGEE. V trim: 2 bases; J trim: 8 bases; unmatched bases: 9. The CDR3 holds 14 amino acids from the cysteine to the phenylalanine. Only the CDR3 DNA stays, 42 bases, in frame from base 1. This record comes from a study of control samples from healthy donors and cancer patients (dated by TCRdb to the early 2020s). To prepare the library, the immunoSEQ multiplex PCR assay was applied. TCRdb limited this immuneACCESS table to in-frame rearrangements with V and J called. A share of clones is missing; checked studies link under half to unresolved V genes, and the rest is unexplained. The sample records around 150,000 clones, 80% to 90% of which are singletons. 12% of the sample goes to the ten largest clones.

The sequence came from a man aged 25 to 45 in good health. The receptor chain draws on TRBV9 and TRBJ1-2; TRBD1 matches 7 bases in the middle. Sequencing was performed on blood. The CDR3 reads as follows: CASSVGYRGPGYTF. The base sequence is TGTGCCAGCAGCGTTGGTTACAGGGGTCCCGGCTACACCTTC.